The clone carrying this T cell receptor (beta chain) was seen more than once but under ten times. Its antigen is as yet unknown. Included in the TCR beta cDNA libraries were unique molecular identifiers. A single record per CDR3 protein comes from TCRdb applying MiXCR to the PCR reads. Found here are approximately 570,000 distinct CDR3 sequences, roughly two fifths of them singletons; the top ten hold 1.5% to 2%. The CDR3 totals 14 residues. Germline loops: CDR1 SEHNR, CDR2 FQNEAQ (reference sequence). Trimming cost V 5 bases and J 2 bases, with 11 bases left between them. This sample was taken from a study of post-analysis software for immune sequencing data. Findings of the study overall: Patients used about 5 TRBV segments, including TRBV5-6, TRBV5-1 and TRBV20-1, more often than controls.

The rearrangement joins TRBV7-9 to TRBJ2-3, with D possibly matching TRBD1 (6 bases). The sequence was collected from a girl under 18 with multiple sclerosis. Sequenced: blood. The CDR3 spells CASSHRDTTDTQYF. CDR3 nucleotide sequence: TGTGCCAGCAGCCACAGGGACACCACAGATACGCAGTATTTT.